This T cell receptor (beta chain) is from a study of T cell repertoires in cytomegalovirus infection. Study in general: Recently identified HLA-C-restricted CMV epitopes and well-studied HLA-B-restricted CMV epitopes were used by the study. CMV infection and matching HLA type were both indicated by public TCR beta signatures.

This clonotype has a handful of counts. Its cognate antigen is unknown. V lost 8 bases to trimming and J lost 3 bases, with 7 bases between them. Germline assignment: CDR1 SEHNR and CDR2 FQNEAQ (reference sequence). CDR3 length: 11 amino acids. MiXCR, applied by TCRdb to the reads, yields one record per CDR3 protein. In the table there are around 500,000 distinct CDR3 sequences, approximately 42% of which are singletons. General study results and limits: Totalled public TCR beta family frequency picked out people who carried CMV plus the relevant HLA.

The receptor's source is a human donor in good health (CMV status not recorded). Some clones in this sample may be carry-over from other donors' samples. Sample: cultured PBMCs, taken from culture after CMV antigen stimulation. This chain uses TRBV7-9 with TRBJ1-1, with D uncertain. The CDR3 region has the DNA TGTGCCAGCCTCCAAGACACTGAAGCTTTCTTT. This translates into CASLQDTEAFF. The full variable domain, completed using reference TRBV7-9 and TRBJ1-1, is DTGVSQNPRHKITKRGQNVTFRCDPISEHNRLYWYRQTLGQGPEFLTYFQNEAQLEKSRLLSDRFSAERPKGSFSTLEIQRTEQGDSAMYLCASLQDTEAFFGQGTRLTVV.